This T cell receptor beta chain emerged from a study of Ad26.COV2.S vaccination and SARS-CoV-2 variants (dated by TCRdb to the early 2020s). A note on the overall study: Vaccine-arm donors came from COV1001, a multicentre, randomized, double-blind, placebo-controlled phase I-IIa trial of Ad26.COV2.S in healthy adults. Dosing of Ad26.COV2.S was intramuscular, at either 5x10^10 or 1x10^11 viral particles, delivered as one shot or as two shots spaced 56 days apart. The specificity and breadth of SARS-CoV-2-reactive T cell receptors after Ad26.COV2.S vaccination were assessed by TCRbeta repertoire sequencing. A total of approximately 32 samples were included in the TCR-sequenced set, comprising around 19 Ad26.COV2.S vaccine recipients, 5 placebo recipients and 8 SARS-CoV-2 convalescent individuals. Trial participants were randomized into five groups of five, in which low-dose or high-dose Ad26.COV2.S was given once or twice, or placebo was given on both occasions. Investigators remained blinded to trial group allocation during experiments and outcome assessment.

The investigation overall reported the following: The study lacked the statistical power to compare responses across vaccine doses or regimens. After vaccination, substantial breadth of spike-specific CD8+ and CD4+ T cell responses was reported. The authors noted that the TCR breadth and depth analyses may have underestimated total T cell responses. Spike-specific TCR breadth was higher in Ad26.COV2.S recipients than in placebo recipients (P = 0.0014). Vaccine and placebo recipients had similar non-spike TCR breadth, a finding consistent with the vaccine containing only spike.

This specimen's treatment or condition label, per the study, means: some 19 received Ad26.COV2.S at low or high dose, single or two shots; 5 received placebo; per-sample allocation not given. For vaccine and placebo recipients, the sequenced repertoires came from samples collected on day 63 after the first injection. Between 29 July and 7 August 2020, Cohort 1b enrolled fewer than 30 adults aged 18-55 years at one site in Boston, USA. Ad26.COV2.S consisted of a replication-incompetent adenovirus type 26 vector by which a prefusion-stabilized SARS-CoV-2 spike protein from the original Wuhan strain was expressed. The immunoSEQ Assay was used to sequence TCRbeta CDR3 regions. After extraction, genomic DNA underwent amplification by bias-controlled multiplex PCR, followed by high-throughput sequencing. For the original study's pipeline: Collapsing and filtering of sequences were performed to quantify the absolute abundance of each unique TCRbeta CDR3 region. T cell fraction was estimated by normalizing TCRbeta template counts to usable DNA, with usable DNA measured through amplification of reference genes found in all nucleated cells. Repertoire TCRs were annotated as SARS-CoV-2-specific when V gene, CDR3 amino acid sequence and J gene were exactly matched to a known reactive TCR set. MIRA supplied the reference SARS-CoV-2 TCR set, which was filtered for enrichment in COVID-19-positive ImmuneCODE repertoires so that public or cross-reactive TCRs were removed. Using the MIRA antigens, annotated TCRs were further analysed by specific ORF or by position within an ORF. Depth was the summed frequency of annotated unique rearrangements, while breadth was defined as annotated unique rearrangements over total unique productive rearrangements. TCR breadth was compared between groups using two-sided Wilcoxon rank-sum tests. Entries here come from immuneACCESS through TCRdb and include only in-frame sequences with V and J called. Some clones fail to appear in such tables; in the studies checked, an unresolved V gene covers under half of the shortfall, and the cause of the remainder is unknown. The V and J calls and clone size were taken over from that table, and D and trimming were inferred from the DNA. In this sample the table shows about 370,000 clones, about 85% of which occur a single time. The ten largest clones capture approximately 3.7% of the sample.

With respect to this clone: It lacks a known antigen. No per-base quality is available; no much larger clone lies one base away.

The CDR3 numbers 15 residues from cysteine through phenylalanine. The retained sequence is limited to the CDR3, 45 bases, with the frame set at the first base. Relative to germline, V is 4 bases shorter and J is 5 bases shorter, with 16 bases between their ends. CDR1 and CDR2 are read off the germline V gene (reference sequence) as SGHNT and YYREEE. The material sequenced was peripheral blood, taken in a trial of Ad26.COV2.S vaccine versus placebo. This clonotype was sampled from a person aged 18-60 years who received the Ad26.COV2.S COVID-19 vaccine or a placebo. The V and J genes are TRBV5-4 and TRBJ2-1; TRBD1 might be the D gene, on 5 matching bases. The DNA sequence reads TGTGCCAGCAGCCCTCCGACAGCAATCCACAATGAGCAGTTCTTC. It encodes CASSPPTAIHNEQFF.